Listed below are T cell receptor beta chains from one sample, sequenced in a study of T cells after yellow fever vaccination. TCRdb called the 5' RACE reads again in MiXCR, with one record for every CDR3 protein. The sample yields 300,000 to 350,000 distinct CDR3 sequences, over 8.5% seen once. This material consisted of CD4+ T cells sorted from PBMCs, taken 45 days after the yellow fever booster vaccination. These receptors were collected from a man between 18 and 29 years old who received the YFV17D yellow fever vaccine. The CDR3 runs from the conserved cysteine through the conserved F or W.

j_call: TRBJ2-2; v_call: TRBV3-1; cdr3_aa: CASSQVAGELFF
j_call: TRBJ1-2; v_call: TRBV6-1; cdr3_aa: CASSEVGSGLDDGYTF
j_call: TRBJ1-6; v_call: TRBV5-1; cdr3_aa: CASAGQGDSPLHF
j_call: TRBJ2-2; v_call: TRBV2; cdr3_aa: CASSEDIRGLNTGELFF
j_call: TRBJ2-3; v_call: TRBV6-5; cdr3_aa: CASSSVGLVDTQYF
j_call: TRBJ1-2; v_call: TRBV5-4; cdr3_aa: CASSLAGRTEYGYTF
j_call: TRBJ2-5; v_call: TRBV5-1; cdr3_aa: CASSPVGDRGETQYF
j_call: TRBJ2-1; v_call: TRBV20-1; cdr3_aa: CSARAGTGNGGRFF
j_call: TRBJ2-5; v_call: TRBV15; cdr3_aa: CATSRDRKETQYF
j_call: TRBJ2-1; v_call: TRBV11-3; cdr3_aa: CASSFSGGDREQFF
j_call: TRBJ1-1; v_call: TRBV7-9; cdr3_aa: CASSLVLGLGDTEAFF
j_call: TRBJ2-5; v_call: TRBV5-1; cdr3_aa: CASSLDTGAQETQYF
j_call: TRBJ2-5; v_call: TRBV20-1; cdr3_aa: CSAYLPGLAGDQETQYF
j_call: TRBJ1-5; v_call: TRBV7-2; cdr3_aa: CASSLLLSRAGQPQHF
j_call: TRBJ2-1; v_call: TRBV25-1; cdr3_aa: CASSEGQGVDEQFF
j_call: TRBJ1-5; v_call: TRBV30; cdr3_aa: CAWGDSNQPQHF
j_call: TRBJ2-1; v_call: TRBV5-8; cdr3_aa: CASSRPGLLNEQFF
j_call: TRBJ2-3; v_call: TRBV5-1; cdr3_aa: CASSFGLAGSGDTQYF